This T cell receptor (beta chain) was observed in a study of OX40 agonist ivuxolimab in advanced cancers. Overall study: Those treated in dose escalation had hepatocellular carcinoma, melanoma, renal cell cancer or head and neck cancer.

This clone came up once. Sequence at one end of the junction differs from germline and may be a read error. The CDR3 loop spans 16 amino acids. Per germline, CDR1 MGHRA and CDR2 YSYEKL. Repertoires were generated with immunoSEQ multiplex PCR, while TCRdb's copy carries only in-frame clones and drops some. The table lists 15,000 to 20,000 clones, around 80% of them singletons. This receptor was obtained from an adult with an advanced solid tumor such as melanoma, head and neck, liver or kidney cancer. The sample was CD4+ or CD8+ T cells sorted from blood, taken in a trial of the OX40 agonist ivuxolimab. The chain has TRBV4-1 and TRBJ2-7; 7 nucleotides match TRBD1. This CDR3 is CTSSQASGTAFYEQYF. The CDR3 DNA follows: TGCACCAGCAGCCAAGCCTCCGGGACAGCGTTCTACGAGCAGTACTTC.